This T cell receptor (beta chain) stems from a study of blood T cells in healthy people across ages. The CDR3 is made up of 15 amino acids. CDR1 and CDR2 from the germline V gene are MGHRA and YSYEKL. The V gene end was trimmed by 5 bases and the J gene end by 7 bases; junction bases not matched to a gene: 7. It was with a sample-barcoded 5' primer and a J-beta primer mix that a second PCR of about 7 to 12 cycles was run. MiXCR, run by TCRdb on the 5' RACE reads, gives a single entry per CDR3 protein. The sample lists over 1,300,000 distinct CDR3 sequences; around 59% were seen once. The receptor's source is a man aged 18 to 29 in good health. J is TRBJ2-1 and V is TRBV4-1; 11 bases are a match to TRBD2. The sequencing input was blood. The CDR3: CASSELAGVWNEQFF. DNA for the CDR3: TGCGCCAGCAGCGAACTAGCGGGAGTTTGGAATGAGCAGTTCTTC.